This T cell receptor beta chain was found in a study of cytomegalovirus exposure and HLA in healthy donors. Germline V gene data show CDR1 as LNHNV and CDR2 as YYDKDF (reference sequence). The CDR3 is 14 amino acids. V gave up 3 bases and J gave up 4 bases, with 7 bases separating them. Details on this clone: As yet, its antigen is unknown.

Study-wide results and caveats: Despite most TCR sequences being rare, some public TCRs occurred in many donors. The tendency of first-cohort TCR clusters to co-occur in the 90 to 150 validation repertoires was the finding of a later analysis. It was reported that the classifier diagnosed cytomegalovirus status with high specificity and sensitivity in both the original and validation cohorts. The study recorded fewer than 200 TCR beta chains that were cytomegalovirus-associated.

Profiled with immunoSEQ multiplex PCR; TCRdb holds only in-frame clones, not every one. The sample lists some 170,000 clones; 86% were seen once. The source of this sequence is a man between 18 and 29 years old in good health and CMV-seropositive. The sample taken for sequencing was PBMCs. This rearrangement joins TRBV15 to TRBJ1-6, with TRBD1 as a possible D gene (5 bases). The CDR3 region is CATSRTDYNSPLHF. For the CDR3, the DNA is TGTGCCACCAGCAGGACAGATTATAATTCACCCCTCCACTTT.